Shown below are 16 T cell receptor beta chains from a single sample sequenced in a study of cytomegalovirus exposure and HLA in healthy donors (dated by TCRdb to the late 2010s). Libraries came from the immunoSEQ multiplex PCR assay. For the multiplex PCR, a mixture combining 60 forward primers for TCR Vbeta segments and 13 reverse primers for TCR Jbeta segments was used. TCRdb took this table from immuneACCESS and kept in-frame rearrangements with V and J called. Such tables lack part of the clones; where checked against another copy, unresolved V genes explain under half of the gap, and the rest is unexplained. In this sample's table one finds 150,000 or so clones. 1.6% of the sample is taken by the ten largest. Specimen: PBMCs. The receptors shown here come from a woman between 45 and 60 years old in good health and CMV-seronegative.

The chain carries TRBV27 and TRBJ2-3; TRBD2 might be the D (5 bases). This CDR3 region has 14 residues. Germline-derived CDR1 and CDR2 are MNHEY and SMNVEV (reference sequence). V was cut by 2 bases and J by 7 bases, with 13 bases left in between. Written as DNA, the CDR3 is TGTGCCAGCAGTTTAAATGGAGGACGGAATACGCAGTATTTT. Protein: CASSLNGGRNTQYF.

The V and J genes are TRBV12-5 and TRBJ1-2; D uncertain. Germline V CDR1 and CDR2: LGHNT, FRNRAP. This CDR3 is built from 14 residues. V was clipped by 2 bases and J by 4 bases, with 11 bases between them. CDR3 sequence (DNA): TGTGCTAGTGGTTTGAGGGAGGTGAGCTATGGCTACACCTTC. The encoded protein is CASGLREVSYGYTF. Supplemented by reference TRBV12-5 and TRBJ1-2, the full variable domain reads DARVTQTPRHKVTEMGQEVTMRCQPILGHNTVFWYRQTMMQGLELLAYFRNRAPLDDSGMPKDRFSAEMPDATLATLKIQPSEPRDSAVYFCASGLREVSYGYTFGSGTRLTVV.

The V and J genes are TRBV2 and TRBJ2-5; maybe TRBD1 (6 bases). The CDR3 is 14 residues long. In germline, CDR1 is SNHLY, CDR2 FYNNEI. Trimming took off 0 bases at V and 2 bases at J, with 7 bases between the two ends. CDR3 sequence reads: CASSEAGTQETQYF. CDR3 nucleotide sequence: TGTGCCAGCAGTGAAGCCGGGACACAAGAGACCCAGTACTTC.

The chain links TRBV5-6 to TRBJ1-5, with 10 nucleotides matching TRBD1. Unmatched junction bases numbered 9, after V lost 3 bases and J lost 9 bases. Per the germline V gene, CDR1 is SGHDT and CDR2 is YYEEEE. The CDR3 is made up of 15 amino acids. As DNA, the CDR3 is TGTGCCAGCAGCTCCGGGACAGGGGTTAGGGGGCCCCAGCATTTT. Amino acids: CASSSGTGVRGPQHF.

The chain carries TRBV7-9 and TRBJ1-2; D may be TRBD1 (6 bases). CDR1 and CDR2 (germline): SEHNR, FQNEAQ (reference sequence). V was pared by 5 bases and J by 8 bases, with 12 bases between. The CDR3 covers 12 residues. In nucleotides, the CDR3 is TGTGCCAGCAGCCCCAGGGGCGAGGGCTACACCTTC. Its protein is CASSPRGEGYTF.

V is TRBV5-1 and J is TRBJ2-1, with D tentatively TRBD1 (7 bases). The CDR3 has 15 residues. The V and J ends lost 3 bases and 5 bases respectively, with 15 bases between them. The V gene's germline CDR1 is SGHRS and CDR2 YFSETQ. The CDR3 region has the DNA TGCGCCAGCAGCTCACAGGGGACGGGGGACAATGAGCAGTTCTTC. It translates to CASSSQGTGDNEQFF.

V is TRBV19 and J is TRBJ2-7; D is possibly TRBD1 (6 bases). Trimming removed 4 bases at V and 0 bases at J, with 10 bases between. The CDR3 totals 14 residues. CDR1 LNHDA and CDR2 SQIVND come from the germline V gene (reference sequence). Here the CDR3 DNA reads TGTGCCAGTAGTAGCCGGGACATCTCCTACGAGCAGTACTTC. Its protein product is CASSSRDISYEQYF.

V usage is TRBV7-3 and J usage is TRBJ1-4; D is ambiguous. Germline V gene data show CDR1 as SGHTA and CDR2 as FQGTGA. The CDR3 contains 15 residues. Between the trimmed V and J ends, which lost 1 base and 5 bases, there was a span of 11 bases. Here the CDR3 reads CASSLMGGPNEKLFF. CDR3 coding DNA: TGTGCCAGCAGCTTAATGGGAGGCCCCAATGAAAAACTGTTTTTT.

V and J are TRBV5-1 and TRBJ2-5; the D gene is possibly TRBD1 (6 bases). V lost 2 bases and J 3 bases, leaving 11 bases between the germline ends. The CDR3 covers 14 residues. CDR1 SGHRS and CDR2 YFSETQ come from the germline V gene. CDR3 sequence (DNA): TGCGCCAGCAGCTTCGACGCAGGGGAAGAGACCCAGTACTTC. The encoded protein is CASSFDAGEETQYF.

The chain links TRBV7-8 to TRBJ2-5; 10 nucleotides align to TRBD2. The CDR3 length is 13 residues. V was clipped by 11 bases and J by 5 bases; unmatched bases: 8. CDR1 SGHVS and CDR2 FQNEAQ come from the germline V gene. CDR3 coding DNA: TGTGCCGACGGCCCAGCGGGAGGGGAGACCCAGTACTTC. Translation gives CADGPAGGETQYF.

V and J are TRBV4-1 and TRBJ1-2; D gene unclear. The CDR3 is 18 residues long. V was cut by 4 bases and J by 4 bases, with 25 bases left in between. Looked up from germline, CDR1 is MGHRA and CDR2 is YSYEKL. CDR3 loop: CASSRQTGSPLLFYGYTF. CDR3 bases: TGCGCCAGCAGCCGGCAGACGGGGAGCCCACTATTGTTCTATGGCTACACCTTC.

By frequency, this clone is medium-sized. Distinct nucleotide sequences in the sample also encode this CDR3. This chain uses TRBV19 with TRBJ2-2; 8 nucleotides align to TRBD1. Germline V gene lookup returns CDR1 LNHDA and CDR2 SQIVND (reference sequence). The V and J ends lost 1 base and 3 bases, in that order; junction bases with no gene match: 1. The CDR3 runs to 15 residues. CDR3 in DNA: TGTGCCAGTAGTATAGTGGACAGGGACACCGGGGAGCTGTTTTTT. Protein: CASSIVDRDTGELFF.

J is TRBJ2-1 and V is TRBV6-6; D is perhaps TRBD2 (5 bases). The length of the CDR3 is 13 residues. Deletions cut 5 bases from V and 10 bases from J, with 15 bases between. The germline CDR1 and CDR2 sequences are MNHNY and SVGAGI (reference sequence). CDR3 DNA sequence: TGTGCCAGCAGTGGTCTTTCGGCGGGCGAGCAGTTCTTC. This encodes CASSGLSAGEQFF.

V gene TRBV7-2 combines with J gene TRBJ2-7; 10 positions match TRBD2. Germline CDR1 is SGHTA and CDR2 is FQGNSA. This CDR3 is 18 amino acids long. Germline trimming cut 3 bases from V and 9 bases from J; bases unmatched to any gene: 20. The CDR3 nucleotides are TGTGCCAGCAGCTTTGGAGGGCCCTTAGCGGGAGGCCTCCTCAGGCAGTACTTC. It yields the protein CASSFGGPLAGGLLRQYF.

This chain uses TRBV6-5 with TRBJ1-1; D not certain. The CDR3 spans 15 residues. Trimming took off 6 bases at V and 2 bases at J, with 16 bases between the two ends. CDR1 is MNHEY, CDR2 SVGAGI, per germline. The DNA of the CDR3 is TGTGCCAGCAGATCCACGTCCAGAGGAAACACTGAAGCTTTCTTT. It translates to CASRSTSRGNTEAFF.

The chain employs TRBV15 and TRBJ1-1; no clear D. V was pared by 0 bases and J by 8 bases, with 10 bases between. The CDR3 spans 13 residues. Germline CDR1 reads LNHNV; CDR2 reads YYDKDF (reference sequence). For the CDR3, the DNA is TGTGCCACCAGCAGAGACCGGGAACTAGAAGCTTTCTTT. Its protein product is CATSRDRELEAFF.